This TCR beta chain was recorded in a study of response to subunit inactivated influenza vaccine. Study findings and constraints: Each seasonal influenza vaccination, the authors suggested, recruits few new T cells.

This clonotype was seen a handful of times. Its specificity is unknown. The CDR3 spans 15 residues. The V gene's germline CDR1 is SGHTA and CDR2 FQGTGA. V was trimmed by 5 bases and J by 4 bases, leaving 16 bases between them. TCRdb processed the RT-PCR reads anew with MiXCR; each CDR3 protein has one entry. The data show around 850,000 distinct CDR3 sequences, with approximately 17% seen just once and about a tenth held by the top ten. The TCR comes from a man aged 45 to 65 who received an inactivated influenza vaccine. V and J are TRBV7-3 and TRBJ2-3, with unresolved D. This specimen consisted of PBMCs from blood, obtained 5 days after vaccination. In DNA form, the CDR3 reads TGTGCCAGCAGCCCCGGAGCAGTAGCTTCAGATACGCAGTATTTT. This encodes CASSPGAVASDTQYF. Complete variable domain (other parts from reference TRBV7-3 and TRBJ2-3): GAGVSQTPSNKVTEKGKYVELRCDPISGHTALYWYRQSLGQGPEFLIYFQGTGAADDSGLPNDRFFAVRPEGSVSTLKIQRTERGDSAVYLCASSPGAVASDTQYFGPGTRLTVL.